The next 5 T cell receptor beta chains were all read from a single sample in a study of beta chain features in type 1 diabetes. Sequenced material consisted of expressed TCRB transcripts (all of the isolated RNA was reverse transcribed). Data came from immunoSEQ multiplex PCR; TCRdb stores just in-frame clones and leaves some out. The sample contains about 290,000 clones, under 8.5% of which appear only once. Sequencing was performed on central memory CD4+ T cells from blood. The receptor set was obtained from a woman under 30 in good health.

This clone was picked up many times. The sample carries other DNA sequences with the same CDR3. V is TRBV4-3 and J is TRBJ2-1; 12 bases fit TRBD2. This CDR3 has 17 amino acids. Unmatched junction bases numbered 7, after V lost 3 bases and J lost 4 bases. The germline CDR1 and CDR2 sequences are LGHNA and YSLEER. The CDR3 DNA reads as TGCGCCAGCAGCCAGTCGGCAGGGACTAGCGGGTACAATGAGCAGTTCTTC. Translated: CASSQSAGTSGYNEQFF.

This clone was seen a handful of times. The chain carries TRBV19 and TRBJ2-3; D is unclear. The CDR3 is 12 residues long. The germline gives CDR1 LNHDA, CDR2 SQIVND (reference sequence). With 2 bases removed from V and 8 bases from J, the gap between germline ends came to 8 bases. CDR3 loop: CASSIRHGTQYF. The CDR3, as DNA: TGTGCCAGTAGTATAAGACATGGTACGCAGTATTTT.

The chain's CDR3 is CASSLGKNTGELFF. CDR3 DNA sequence: TGTGCCAGCAGCTTAGGGAAGAACACCGGGGAGCTGTTTTTT. This chain joins TRBV7-2 and TRBJ2-2, with D uncertain. CDR1 and CDR2 from the germline V gene are SGHTA and FQGNSA. The CDR3 extends over 14 amino acids. The germline V and J ends were trimmed by 1 base and 1 base, with 4 bases remaining between them.

This clone was seen a handful of times. This chain uses TRBV18 with TRBJ1-2, with D possibly matching TRBD1 (5 bases). With 3 bases removed from V and 3 bases from J, the gap between germline ends came to 17 bases. This CDR3 region has 16 residues. Germline V gene sequence: CDR1 KGHSH, CDR2 LQKENI. CDR3 amino acids: CASSPASGKSDYGYTF. The CDR3 DNA sequence: TGTGCCAGCTCACCGGCTTCAGGGAAGAGCGACTATGGCTACACCTTC.

CDR3 in amino acids: CASSRRGLNTGELFF. DNA for the CDR3: TGTGCCAGCAGCCGACGAGGACTGAACACCGGGGAGCTGTTTTTT. V gene TRBV4-2 combines with J gene TRBJ2-2; the D gene is possibly TRBD2 (5 bases). Germline loops: CDR1 LGHNA, CDR2 YNFKEQ. The V end lost 4 bases, the J end lost 1 base, and 10 bases lay between the germline ends. The CDR3 length is 15 residues.